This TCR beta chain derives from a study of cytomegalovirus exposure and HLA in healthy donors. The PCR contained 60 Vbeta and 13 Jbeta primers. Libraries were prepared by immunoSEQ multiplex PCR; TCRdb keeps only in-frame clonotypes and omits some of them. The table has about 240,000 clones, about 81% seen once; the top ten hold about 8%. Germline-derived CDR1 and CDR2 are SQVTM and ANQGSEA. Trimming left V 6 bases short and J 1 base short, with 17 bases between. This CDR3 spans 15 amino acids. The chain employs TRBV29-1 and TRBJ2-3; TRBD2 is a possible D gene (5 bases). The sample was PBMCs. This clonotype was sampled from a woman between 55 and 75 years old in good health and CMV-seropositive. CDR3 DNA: TGCAGCGTGCAAACGGCGAGCGGCCGCACAGATACGCAGTATTTT. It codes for CSVQTASGRTDTQYF.